This T cell receptor (beta chain) was sequenced during a study of blood T cells in healthy people across ages. At the level of the study: Per every two T cells, about one barcoded beta molecule was captured by template switching.

The second PCR ran roughly 7 to 12 cycles with a sample-barcoded 5' primer and J-beta primers. Each cDNA molecule carried a tag from a template-switch adaptor that contained 12 random nucleotides. TCRdb fed the 5' RACE reads into MiXCR, producing one record per CDR3 protein. The repertoire holds more than 1,400,000 distinct CDR3 sequences, with roughly 40% as singletons. Staff drew ten milliliters of peripheral blood from each donor. Trimming left V 4 bases short and J 4 bases short, with 16 bases between. The CDR3 is 15 residues long. Germline values: CDR1 PRHDT, CDR2 FYEKMQ (reference sequence). Overall study results and limits: Whereas aged donors had fewer naive CD4+ cells, long-lived donors had more of them and higher diversity.

This clonotype appeared a few times. The target antigen is unknown. This clonotype was obtained from a woman aged 18-29 years in good health. The chain joins TRBV13 to TRBJ1-1; the D gene is possibly TRBD1 (5 bases). Sequenced input: blood. CDR3: CASSSGGIEGTEAFF. The CDR3, as DNA: TGTGCCAGCAGCTCGGGGGGAATCGAGGGCACTGAAGCTTTCTTT.